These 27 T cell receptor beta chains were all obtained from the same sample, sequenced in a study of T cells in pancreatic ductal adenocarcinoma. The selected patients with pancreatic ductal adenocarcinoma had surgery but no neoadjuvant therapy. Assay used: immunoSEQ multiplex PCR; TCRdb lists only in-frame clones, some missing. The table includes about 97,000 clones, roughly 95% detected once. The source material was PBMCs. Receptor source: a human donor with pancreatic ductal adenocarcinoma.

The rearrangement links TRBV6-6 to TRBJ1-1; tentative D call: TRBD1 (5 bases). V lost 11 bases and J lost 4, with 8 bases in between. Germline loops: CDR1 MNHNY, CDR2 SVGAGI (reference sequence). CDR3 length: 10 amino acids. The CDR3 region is CASRVTEAFF. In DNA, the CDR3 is TGTGCCTCCAGGGTCACTGAAGCTTTCTTT.

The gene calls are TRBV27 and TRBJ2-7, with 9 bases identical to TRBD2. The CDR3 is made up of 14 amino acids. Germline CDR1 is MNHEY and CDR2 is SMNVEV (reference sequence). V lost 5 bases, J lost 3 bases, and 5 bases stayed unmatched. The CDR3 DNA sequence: TGTGCCAGCAGTCCTAGCGGGACCGACTACGAGCAGTACTTC. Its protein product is CASSPSGTDYEQYF.

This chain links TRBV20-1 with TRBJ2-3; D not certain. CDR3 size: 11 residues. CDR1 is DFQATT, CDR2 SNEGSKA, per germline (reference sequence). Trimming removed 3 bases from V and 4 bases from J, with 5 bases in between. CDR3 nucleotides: TGCAGTGCTAGTGAGGCAGATACGCAGTATTTT. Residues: CSASEADTQYF.

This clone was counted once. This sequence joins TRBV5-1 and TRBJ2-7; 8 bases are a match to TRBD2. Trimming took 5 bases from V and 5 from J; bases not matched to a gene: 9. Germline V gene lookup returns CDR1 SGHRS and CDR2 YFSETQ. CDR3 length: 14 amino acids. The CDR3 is CASSISGSFHEQYF. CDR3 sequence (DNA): TGCGCCAGCAGTATCAGCGGGAGTTTCCACGAGCAGTACTTC.

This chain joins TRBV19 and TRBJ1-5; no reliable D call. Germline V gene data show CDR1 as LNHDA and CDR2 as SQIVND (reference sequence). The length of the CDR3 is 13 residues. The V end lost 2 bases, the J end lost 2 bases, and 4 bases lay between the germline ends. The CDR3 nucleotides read TGTGCCAGTAGTATAAGCGGCAATCAGCCCCAGCATTTT. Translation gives CASSISGNQPQHF.

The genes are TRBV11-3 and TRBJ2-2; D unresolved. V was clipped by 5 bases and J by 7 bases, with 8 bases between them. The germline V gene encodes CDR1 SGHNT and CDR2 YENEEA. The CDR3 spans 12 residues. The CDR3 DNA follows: TGTGCCAGCAGCCACTTCGGCGGGGAGCTGTTTTTT. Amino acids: CASSHFGGELFF.

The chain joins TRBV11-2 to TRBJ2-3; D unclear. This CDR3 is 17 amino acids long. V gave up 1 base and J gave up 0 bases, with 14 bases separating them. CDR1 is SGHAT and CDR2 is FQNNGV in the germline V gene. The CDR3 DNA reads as TGTGCCAGCAGCTTAGGAGTTCTGCGGAGAAGCACAGATACGCAGTATTTT. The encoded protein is CASSLGVLRRSTDTQYF.

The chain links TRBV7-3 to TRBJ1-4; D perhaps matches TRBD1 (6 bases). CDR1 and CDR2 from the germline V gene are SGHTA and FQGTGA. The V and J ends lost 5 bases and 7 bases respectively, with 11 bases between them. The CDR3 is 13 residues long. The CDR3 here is CASSAQGSEKLFF. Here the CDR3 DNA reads TGTGCCAGCAGCGCTCAGGGGTCTGAAAAACTGTTTTTT.

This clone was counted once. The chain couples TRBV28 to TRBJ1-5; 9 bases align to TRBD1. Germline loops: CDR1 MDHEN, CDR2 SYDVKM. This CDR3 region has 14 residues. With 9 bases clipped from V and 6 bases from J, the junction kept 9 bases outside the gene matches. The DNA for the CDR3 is TGTGCCAGTGGGGGGGACAGGGTTGGTCAGCCCCAGCATTTT. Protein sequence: CASGGDRVGQPQHF.

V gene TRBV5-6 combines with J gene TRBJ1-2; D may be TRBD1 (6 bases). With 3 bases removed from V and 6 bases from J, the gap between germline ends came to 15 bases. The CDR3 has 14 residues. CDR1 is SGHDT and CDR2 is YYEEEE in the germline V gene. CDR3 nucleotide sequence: TGTGCCAGCAGCTATCCTATGGACAGCCATGGCTACACCTTC. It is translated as CASSYPMDSHGYTF.

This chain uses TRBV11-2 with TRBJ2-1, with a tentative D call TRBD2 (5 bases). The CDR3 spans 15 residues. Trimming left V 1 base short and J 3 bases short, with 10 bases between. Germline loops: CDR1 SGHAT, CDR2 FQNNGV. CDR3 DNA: TGTGCCAGCAGCTTAGCGGGGAGTGGCTACAATGAGCAGTTCTTC. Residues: CASSLAGSGYNEQFF.

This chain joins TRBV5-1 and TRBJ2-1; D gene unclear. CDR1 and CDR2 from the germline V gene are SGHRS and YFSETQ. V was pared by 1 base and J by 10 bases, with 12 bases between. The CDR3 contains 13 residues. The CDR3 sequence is CASSLIQSWEQFF. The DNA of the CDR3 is TGCGCCAGCAGCTTGATACAGTCATGGGAGCAGTTCTTC.

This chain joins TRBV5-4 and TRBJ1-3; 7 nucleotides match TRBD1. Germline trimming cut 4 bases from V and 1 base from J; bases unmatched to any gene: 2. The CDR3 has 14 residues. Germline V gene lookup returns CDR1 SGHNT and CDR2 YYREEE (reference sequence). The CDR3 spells CASSQDRSGNTIYF. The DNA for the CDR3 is TGTGCCAGCAGCCAGGACAGGTCTGGAAACACCATATATTTT.

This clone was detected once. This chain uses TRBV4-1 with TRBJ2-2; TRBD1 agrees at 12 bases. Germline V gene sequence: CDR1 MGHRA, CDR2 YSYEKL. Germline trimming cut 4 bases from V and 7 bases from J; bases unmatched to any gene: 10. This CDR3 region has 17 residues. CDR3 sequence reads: CASSPSGTGGSGGELFF. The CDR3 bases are TGCGCCAGCAGCCCATCCGGGACAGGGGGCAGTGGCGGGGAGCTGTTTTTT.

The CDR3 loop is CASSSQGLGGYTF. The CDR3 coding sequence is TGTGCCAGCAGTTCACAGGGGCTGGGAGGCTACACCTTC. V and J are TRBV6-5 and TRBJ1-2, with 7 nucleotides matching TRBD1. Germline values: CDR1 MNHEY, CDR2 SVGAGI. Trimming took 4 bases from V and 8 from J; bases not matched to a gene: 7. This CDR3 has 13 residues.

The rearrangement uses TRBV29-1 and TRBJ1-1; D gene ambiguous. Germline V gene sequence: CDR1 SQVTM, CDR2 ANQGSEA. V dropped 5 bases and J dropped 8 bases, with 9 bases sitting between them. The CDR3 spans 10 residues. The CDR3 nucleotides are TGCAGCGTTCGTCAGGTGGAAGCTTTCTTT. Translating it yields CSVRQVEAFF.

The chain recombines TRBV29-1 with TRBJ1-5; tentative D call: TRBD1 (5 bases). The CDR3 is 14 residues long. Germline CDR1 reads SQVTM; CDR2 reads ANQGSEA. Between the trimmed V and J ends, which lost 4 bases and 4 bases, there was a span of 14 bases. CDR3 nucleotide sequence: TGCAGCGTTGCGGTGGGGGGGGATAATCAGCCCCAGCATTTT. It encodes CSVAVGGDNQPQHF. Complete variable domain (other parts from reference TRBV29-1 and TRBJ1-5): SAVISQKPSRDICQRGTSLTIQCQVDSQVTMMFWYRQQPGQSLTLIATANQGSEATYESGFVIDKFPISRPNLTFSTLTVSNMSPEDSSIYLCSVAVGGDNQPQHFGDGTRLSIL.

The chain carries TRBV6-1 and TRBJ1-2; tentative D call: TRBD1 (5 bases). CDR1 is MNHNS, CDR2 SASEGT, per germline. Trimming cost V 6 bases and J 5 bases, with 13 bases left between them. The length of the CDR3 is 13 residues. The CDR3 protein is CASSDDRPYGYTF. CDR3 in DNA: TGTGCCAGCAGCGACGACAGACCGTATGGCTACACCTTC.

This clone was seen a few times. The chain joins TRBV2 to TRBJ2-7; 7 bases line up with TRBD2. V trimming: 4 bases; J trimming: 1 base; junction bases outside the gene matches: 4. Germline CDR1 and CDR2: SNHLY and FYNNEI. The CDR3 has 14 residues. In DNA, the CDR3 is TGTGCCAGCAGTGGGCGGGGGTGGTCCTACGAGCAGTACTTC. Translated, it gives CASSGRGWSYEQYF.

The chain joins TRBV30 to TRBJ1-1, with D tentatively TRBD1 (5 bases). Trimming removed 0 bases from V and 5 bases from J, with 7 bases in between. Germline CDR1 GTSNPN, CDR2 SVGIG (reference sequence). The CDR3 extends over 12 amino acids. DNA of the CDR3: TGTGCCTGGAGTGTACGGGGGACTGAAGCTTTCTTT. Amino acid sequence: CAWSVRGTEAFF.

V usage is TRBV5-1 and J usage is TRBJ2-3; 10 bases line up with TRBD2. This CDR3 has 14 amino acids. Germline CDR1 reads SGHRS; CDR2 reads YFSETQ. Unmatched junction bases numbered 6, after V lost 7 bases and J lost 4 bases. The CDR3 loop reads CASGLAGVSDTQYF. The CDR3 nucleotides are TGCGCCAGCGGTCTAGCGGGAGTTTCAGATACGCAGTATTTT.

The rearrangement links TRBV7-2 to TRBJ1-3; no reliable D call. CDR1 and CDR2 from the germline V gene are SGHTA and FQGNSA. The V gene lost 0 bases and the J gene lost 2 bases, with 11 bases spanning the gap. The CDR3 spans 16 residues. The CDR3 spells CASSLARVETGNTIYF. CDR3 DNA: TGTGCCAGCAGCTTAGCGCGGGTGGAAACTGGAAACACCATATATTTT.

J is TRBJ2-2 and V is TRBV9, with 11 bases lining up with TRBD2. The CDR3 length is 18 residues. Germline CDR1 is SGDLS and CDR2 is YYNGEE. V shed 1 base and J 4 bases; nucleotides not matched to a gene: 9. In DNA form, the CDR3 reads TGTGCCAGCAGCGTAAGCGTAGCGGGAGGGCAAGTCACCGGGGAGCTGTTTTTT. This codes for CASSVSVAGGQVTGELFF.

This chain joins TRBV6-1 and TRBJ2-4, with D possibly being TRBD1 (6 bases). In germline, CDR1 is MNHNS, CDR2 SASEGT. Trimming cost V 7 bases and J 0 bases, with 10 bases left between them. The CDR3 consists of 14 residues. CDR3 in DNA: TGTGCCAGCAACACAGGGTTAGCCAAAAACATTCAGTACTTC. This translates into CASNTGLAKNIQYF.

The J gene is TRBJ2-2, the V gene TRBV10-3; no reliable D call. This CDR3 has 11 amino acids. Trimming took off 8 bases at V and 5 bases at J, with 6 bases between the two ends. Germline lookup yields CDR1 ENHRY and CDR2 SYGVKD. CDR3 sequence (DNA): TGTGCCATCGAGGCAACCGGGGAGCTGTTTTTT. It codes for CAIEATGELFF.

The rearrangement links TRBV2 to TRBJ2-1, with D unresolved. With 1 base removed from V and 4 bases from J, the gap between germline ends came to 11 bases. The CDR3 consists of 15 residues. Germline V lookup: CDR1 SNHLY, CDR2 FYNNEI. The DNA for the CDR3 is TGTGCCAGCAGTGAAGGAGAACCCAAATACAATGAGCAGTTCTTC. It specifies CASSEGEPKYNEQFF.

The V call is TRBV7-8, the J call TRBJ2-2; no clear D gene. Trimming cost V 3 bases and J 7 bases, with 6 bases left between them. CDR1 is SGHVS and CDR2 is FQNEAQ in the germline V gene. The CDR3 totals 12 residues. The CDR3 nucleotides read TGTGCCAGCAGCTTCCCGTTCGGGGAGCTGTTTTTT. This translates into CASSFPFGELFF.